This T cell receptor beta chain originates from a study of shared T cell receptors in the human thymus. Per the germline V gene, CDR1 is ENHRY and CDR2 is SYGVKD. The CDR3 has 12 amino acids. V lost 6 bases, J lost 1 base, and 7 bases lay in between. Clones were read by immunoSEQ multiplex PCR, and TCRdb kept only the in-frame ones, dropping some. The sample holds over 450,000 clones, approximately 80% seen once. These data were also reused for a study on human thymus T cells. Per that paper: Biased V and J segment usage appeared in thymus and peripheral blood.

The TCR was taken from a boy less than two years old with a congenital heart defect. Sequenced material: thymocytes. J is TRBJ2-7 and V is TRBV10-3, with a weak D call TRBD1 (6 bases). Here the CDR3 reads CAIRDSSYEQYF. In nucleotides, the CDR3 is TGTGCCATCAGGGACAGTTCCTACGAGCAGTACTTC.